This T cell receptor beta chain was identified in a study of OX40 agonist ivuxolimab in advanced cancers. Study information: Ivuxolimab is an agonistic anti-OX40 (CD134) antibody, and patients were treated with it. The study reported partial responses in three patients: one hepatocellular carcinoma, two cutaneous melanoma.

Comments on this clone: Its antigen is unknown.

General study findings and limits: With doses of 0.1-3.0 mg/kg, partial responders showed among the lowest clonal expansion. CD8+ T cells averaged more expanded clones than CD4+.

TCRdb's table, derived via immunoSEQ multiplex PCR, lists solely in-frame clones and lacks some. The data show some 100,000 clones, roughly 92% seen once. V shed 6 bases, J shed 8 bases, and the junction held 10 bases outside the gene matches. The CDR3 length is 15 residues. This specimen consisted of CD4+ or CD8+ T cells sorted from blood, obtained in a trial of the OX40 agonist ivuxolimab. This TCR derives from an adult with an advanced solid tumor such as melanoma, head and neck, liver or kidney cancer. The chain is built from TRBV23-1 and TRBJ1-6; the match to TRBD1 covers 7 bases. TRBV23-1 is an ORF; its function is uncertain. The CDR3 here is CASRPTGTVYSPLHF. CDR3 DNA sequence: TGCGCCAGCAGGCCAACCGGGACAGTATATTCACCCCTCCACTTT.